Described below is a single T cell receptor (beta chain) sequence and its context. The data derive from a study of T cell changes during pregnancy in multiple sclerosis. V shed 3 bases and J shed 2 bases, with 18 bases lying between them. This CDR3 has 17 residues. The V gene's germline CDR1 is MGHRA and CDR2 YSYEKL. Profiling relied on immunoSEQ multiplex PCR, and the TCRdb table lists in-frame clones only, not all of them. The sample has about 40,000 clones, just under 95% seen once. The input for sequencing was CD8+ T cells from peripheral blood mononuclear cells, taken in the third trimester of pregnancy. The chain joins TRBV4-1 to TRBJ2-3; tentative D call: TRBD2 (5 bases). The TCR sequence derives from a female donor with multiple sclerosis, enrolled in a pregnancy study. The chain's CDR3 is CASSHDGDLRNTDTQYF. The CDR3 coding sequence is TGCGCCAGCAGCCATGACGGGGATTTAAGAAACACAGATACGCAGTATTTT.